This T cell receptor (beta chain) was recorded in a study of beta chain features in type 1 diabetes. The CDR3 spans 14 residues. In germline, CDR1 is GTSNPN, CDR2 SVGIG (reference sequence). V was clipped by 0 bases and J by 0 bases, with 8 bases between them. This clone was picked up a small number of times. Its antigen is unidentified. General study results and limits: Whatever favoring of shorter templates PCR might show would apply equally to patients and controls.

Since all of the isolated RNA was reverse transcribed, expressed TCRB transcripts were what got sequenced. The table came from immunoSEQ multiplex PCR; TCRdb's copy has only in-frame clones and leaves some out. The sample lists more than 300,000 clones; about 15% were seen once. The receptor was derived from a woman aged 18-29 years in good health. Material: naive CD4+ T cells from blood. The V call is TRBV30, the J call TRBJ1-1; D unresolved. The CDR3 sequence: CAWSVGVMNTEAFF. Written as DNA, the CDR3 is TGTGCCTGGAGTGTAGGAGTCATGAACACTGAAGCTTTCTTT. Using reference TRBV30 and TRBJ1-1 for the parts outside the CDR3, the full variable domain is SQTIHQWPATLVQPVGSPLSLECTVEGTSNPNLYWYRQAAGRGLQLLFYSVGIGQISSEVPQNLSASRPQDRQFILSSKKLLLSDSGFYLCAWSVGVMNTEAFFGQGTRLTVV.